These 25 T cell receptor beta chains were all obtained from the same sample, sequenced in a study of response to subunit inactivated influenza vaccine. TCRdb re-derived calls from the RT-PCR reads in MiXCR, one entry per CDR3 protein. The sample holds approximately 680,000 distinct CDR3 sequences, approximately 14% seen once. The specimen comprised PBMCs from blood, sampled about 13 days after vaccination. The receptors were gathered from a man in his fifties who received an inactivated influenza vaccine.

This clonotype has just a few counts. This chain joins TRBV30 and TRBJ1-1, with TRBD1 matching over 8 bases. This CDR3 contains 12 residues. The V gene's germline CDR1 is GTSNPN and CDR2 SVGIG (reference sequence). Trimming removed 2 bases from V and 11 bases from J; junction bases left unmatched: 7. DNA of the CDR3: TGTGCCTGGAGTCCACGGACAGGGCCGGCTTTCTTT. It translates to CAWSPRTGPAFF. Full variable domain (missing parts from reference TRBV30 and TRBJ1-1): SQTIHQWPATLVQPVGSPLSLECTVEGTSNPNLYWYRQAAGRGLQLLFYSVGIGQISSEVPQNLSASRPQDRQFILSSKKLLLSDSGFYLCAWSPRTGPAFFGQGTRLTVV.

The chain links TRBV20-1 to TRBJ1-1; a weak D match, TRBD1 (5 bases). The CDR3 sequence is 14 residues long. Per germline, CDR1 DFQATT and CDR2 SNEGSKA (reference sequence). V shed 0 bases and J shed 4 bases, with 12 bases lying between them. CDR3 residues: CSAREGVHPTEAFF. CDR3 bases: TGCAGTGCTAGAGAGGGGGTGCATCCCACTGAAGCTTTCTTT.

In its sample, this clonotype was seen many times. The genes are TRBV20-1 and TRBJ1-1; D unclear. The V gene's germline CDR1 is DFQATT and CDR2 SNEGSKA (reference sequence). Trimming shortened V by 7 bases and J by 2 bases, and 11 bases separated the two germline ends. The CDR3 totals 12 residues. The CDR3 protein is CSDRSYNTEAFF. As DNA, the CDR3 is TGCAGTGACCGGTCCTACAACACTGAAGCTTTCTTT.

The table lists this clonotype with a few counts. The chain joins TRBV7-2 to TRBJ2-1; D possibly corresponds to TRBD1 (5 bases). This CDR3 spans 14 amino acids. V shed 5 bases and J shed 6 bases, with 14 bases lying between them. Looked up from germline, CDR1 is SGHTA and CDR2 is FQGNSA. CDR3 sequence reads: CASSTSQDINEQFF. CDR3 DNA: TGTGCCAGCAGCACATCCCAGGACATCAATGAGCAGTTCTTC.

Here the CDR3 reads CASSRSRGGQETQYF. DNA for the CDR3: TGCGCCAGCAGCAGAAGTCGGGGGGGCCAGGAGACCCAGTACTTC. The chain carries TRBV10-2 and TRBJ2-5; TRBD2 matches at 8 bases. The trim removed 6 bases at V and 5 bases at J, leaving 11 bases unmatched. Germline V gives CDR1 WSHSY, CDR2 SAAADI. The CDR3 spans 15 residues.

This clonotype appeared a few times. The chain joins TRBV20-1 to TRBJ1-5; 7 nucleotides align to TRBD1. Germline V CDR1 and CDR2: DFQATT, SNEGSKA (reference sequence). V was clipped by 4 bases and J by 6 bases; unmatched bases: 12. The CDR3 loop spans 15 amino acids. The CDR3 sequence: CSATNRQGGGQPQHF. CDR3 nucleotide sequence: TGCAGTGCTACGAATCGTCAGGGGGGGGGTCAGCCCCAGCATTTT.

This clonotype appeared a few times. The gene calls are TRBV6-5 and TRBJ2-2, with D perhaps assigned TRBD1 or TRBD2 (5 bases each). Germline V gene lookup returns CDR1 MNHEY and CDR2 SVGAGI. V shed 6 bases and J shed 7 bases, with 9 bases lying between them. This CDR3 has 12 residues. The CDR3 region has the DNA TGTGCCAGCAGGGGGGATATCGGGGAGCTGTTTTTT. Translation gives CASRGDIGELFF.

The chain has TRBV11-2 and TRBJ2-2; D ambiguous. The V end lost 7 bases, the J end lost 4 bases, and 22 bases lay between the germline ends. The CDR3 is 17 residues long. From germline, CDR1 is SGHAT and CDR2 FQNNGV. CDR3 coding DNA: TGTGCCAGCATTTTTCGGCCATCAGAAGGCGGCACCGGGGAGCTGTTTTTT. Amino acids: CASIFRPSEGGTGELFF.

This clonotype was recorded a few times. This chain joins TRBV5-1 and TRBJ2-3, with D unresolved. The CDR3 is 15 amino acids. V was pared by 4 bases and J by 1 base, with 13 bases between. The germline V gene has CDR1 SGHRS and CDR2 YFSETQ. CDR3 sequence (DNA): TGCGCCAGCAGCGCCGACGGAACCCGCACAGATACGCAGTATTTT. Residues: CASSADGTRTDTQYF. The whole variable domain, remainder taken from reference TRBV5-1 and TRBJ2-3, is KAGVTQTPRYLIKTRGQQVTLSCSPISGHRSVSWYQQTPGQGLQFLFEYFSETQRNKGNFPGRFSGRQFSNSRSEMNVSTLELGDSALYLCASSADGTRTDTQYFGPGTRLTVL.

The chain employs TRBV4-1 and TRBJ1-5, with D unclear. The CDR3 extends over 14 amino acids. The germline V gene has CDR1 MGHRA and CDR2 YSYEKL. The ends were cut back, 11 bases at V and 0 bases at J, with 14 bases in the middle. CDR3 in DNA: TGCGCCGCCGGAATGGCGCTTAGCAATCAGCCCCAGCATTTT. It translates to CAAGMALSNQPQHF.

In its sample, this clonotype was seen many times. J is TRBJ2-3 and V is TRBV7-2, with 12 bases matching TRBD2. The CDR3 is made up of 15 amino acids. With 5 bases clipped from V and 6 bases from J, the junction kept 6 bases outside the gene matches. The germline V gene has CDR1 SGHTA and CDR2 FQGNSA. CDR3 residues: CASSRLAGGPDTQYF. Written as DNA, the CDR3 is TGTGCCAGCAGCCGTCTAGCGGGGGGGCCGGATACGCAGTATTTT.

This clonotype has only a few counts. The chain recombines TRBV7-3 with TRBJ2-1; no clear D. V was shortened by 4 bases and J by 5 bases, with 12 bases between the two germline ends. The CDR3 has 14 amino acids. Germline CDR1 reads SGHTA; CDR2 reads FQGTGA. The CDR3 DNA sequence: TGTGCCAGCAGCTACGGGCGGAGAAACAATGAGCAGTTCTTC. Translation gives CASSYGRRNNEQFF.

The chain links TRBV20-1 to TRBJ1-4; D is ambiguous. Trimming cost V 5 bases and J 2 bases, with 12 bases left between them. Germline CDR1 is DFQATT and CDR2 is SNEGSKA (reference sequence). The CDR3 sequence is 14 residues long. The CDR3 bases are TGCAGTGCTCAGACGGGGAGGACTAATGAAAAACTGTTTTTT. Protein product: CSAQTGRTNEKLFF.

This rearrangement joins TRBV2 to TRBJ2-7; 15 bases are a match to TRBD2. The CDR3 has 16 amino acids. Germline CDR1 and CDR2: SNHLY and FYNNEI. Germline trimming cut 6 bases from V and 4 bases from J; bases unmatched to any gene: 7. In DNA, the CDR3 is TGTGCCAGCAGGGCCGGGACTAGCGGGAGGACATACGAGCAGTACTTC. It encodes CASRAGTSGRTYEQYF.

The rearrangement uses TRBV5-1 and TRBJ2-1, with D maybe TRBD2 (6 bases). Trimming cost V 6 bases and J 4 bases, with 20 bases left between them. CDR1 SGHRS and CDR2 YFSETQ come from the germline V gene. CDR3 length: 16 amino acids. The CDR3 DNA is TGCGCCAGCACCCCGGGTGGGTCAGGGACTTACAATGAGCAGTTCTTC. Translated: CASTPGGSGTYNEQFF.

In its sample, this clonotype was seen once. The chain is built from TRBV18 and TRBJ2-1; 8 bases fit TRBD1. The length of the CDR3 is 13 residues. V dropped 6 bases and J dropped 6; count of bases not matched to a gene: 4. Germline CDR1 is KGHSH and CDR2 is LQKENI. CDR3: CASSAGGRNEQFF. CDR3 coding DNA: TGTGCCAGCTCGGCAGGGGGCCGCAATGAGCAGTTCTTC. Filled out from reference TRBV18 and TRBJ2-1, the complete variable domain reads NAGVMQNPRHLVRRRGQEARLRCSPMKGHSHVYWYRQLPEEGLKFMVYLQKENIIDESGMPKERFSAEFPKEGPSILRIQQVVRGDSAAYFCASSAGGRNEQFFGPGTRLTVL.

The chain employs TRBV29-1 and TRBJ2-2; 9 positions agree with TRBD1. Germline V gives CDR1 SQVTM, CDR2 ANQGSEA. The trim removed 7 bases at V and 3 bases at J, leaving 6 bases unmatched. The CDR3 covers 14 residues. CDR3 protein: CSARTGGDTGELFF. The CDR3 bases are TGCAGCGCCCGAACAGGGGGCGACACCGGGGAGCTGTTTTTT.

The rearrangement joins TRBV12-3 or TRBV12-4 to TRBJ2-1; TRBD2 aligns across 11 bases. Trimming removed 7 bases from V and 8 bases from J; junction bases left unmatched: 7. The CDR3 length is 14 residues. This CDR3 is CASKLAGVIHEQFF. Here the CDR3 DNA reads TGTGCCAGCAAACTAGCGGGAGTTATACATGAGCAGTTCTTC.

This clonotype appeared a few times. J is TRBJ2-7 and V is TRBV5-1; 11 bases are a match to TRBD1. The CDR3 sequence is 16 residues long. V gave up 3 bases and J gave up 3 bases; unmatched junction bases: 8. In germline, CDR1 is SGHRS, CDR2 YFSETQ. CDR3 sequence: CASSWEGDRGNYEQYF. CDR3 sequence (DNA): TGCGCCAGCAGCTGGGAAGGGGACAGGGGGAACTACGAGCAGTACTTC.

This clonotype was detected only a few times. The gene calls are TRBV6-2 or TRBV6-3 and TRBJ2-4, with a possible D match to TRBD2 (5 bases). With 0 bases removed from V and 0 bases from J, the gap between germline ends came to 9 bases. The germline CDR1 and CDR2 sequences are MNHEY and SVGEGT. The CDR3 contains 16 residues. The CDR3 region has the DNA TGTGCCAGCAGTTACTCAGGGAGTCTAGCCAAAAACATTCAGTACTTC. Translated: CASSYSGSLAKNIQYF.

This clonotype was seen a handful of times. This rearrangement joins TRBV4-3 to TRBJ2-5; D is perhaps TRBD1 or TRBD2 (5 bases each). CDR1 is LGHNA and CDR2 is YSLEER in the germline V gene. The CDR3 is 15 amino acids. V was pared by 0 bases and J by 3 bases, with 11 bases between. The CDR3 is CASSQDWGSKETQYF. The CDR3 coding sequence is TGCGCCAGCAGCCAAGATTGGGGGTCTAAAGAGACCCAGTACTTC.

This clonotype was picked up a small number of times. This rearrangement joins TRBV7-2 to TRBJ2-7; a possible D gene is TRBD2 (6 bases). V was shortened by 5 bases and J by 6 bases, with 11 bases between the two germline ends. Germline CDR1 and CDR2: SGHTA and FQGNSA. The CDR3 spans 12 residues. CDR3 in DNA: TGTGCCAGCAGCACTCTCGGGGGCGAGCAGTACTTC. It yields the protein CASSTLGGEQYF.

J is TRBJ2-1 and V is TRBV9; D unclear. Germline V gene sequence: CDR1 SGDLS, CDR2 YYNGEE. Trimming took off 3 bases at V and 1 base at J, with 5 bases between the two ends. The CDR3 contains 13 residues. For the CDR3, the DNA is TGTGCCAGCAGCGCCTTTTCCTACAATGAGCAGTTCTTC. This translates into CASSAFSYNEQFF.

This clonotype was observed a handful of times. The V call is TRBV12-3 or TRBV12-4, the J call TRBJ2-1; unclear D gene. The V gene lost 5 bases and the J gene lost 8 bases, with 10 bases spanning the gap. This CDR3 comprises 12 residues. The CDR3 DNA reads as TGTGCCAGCAGTCCCGGGTCAGATGAGCAGTTCTTC. It encodes CASSPGSDEQFF.

The chain couples TRBV11-2 to TRBJ2-1; 7 bases are shared with TRBD2. CDR1 and CDR2 (germline): SGHAT, FQNNGV. V gave up 6 bases and J gave up 7 bases; unmatched junction bases: 9. The CDR3 extends over 14 amino acids. The CDR3 DNA is TGTGCCAGCAGACGGACTAGTGGCGTTAATGAGCAGTTCTTC. Translating gives CASRRTSGVNEQFF.